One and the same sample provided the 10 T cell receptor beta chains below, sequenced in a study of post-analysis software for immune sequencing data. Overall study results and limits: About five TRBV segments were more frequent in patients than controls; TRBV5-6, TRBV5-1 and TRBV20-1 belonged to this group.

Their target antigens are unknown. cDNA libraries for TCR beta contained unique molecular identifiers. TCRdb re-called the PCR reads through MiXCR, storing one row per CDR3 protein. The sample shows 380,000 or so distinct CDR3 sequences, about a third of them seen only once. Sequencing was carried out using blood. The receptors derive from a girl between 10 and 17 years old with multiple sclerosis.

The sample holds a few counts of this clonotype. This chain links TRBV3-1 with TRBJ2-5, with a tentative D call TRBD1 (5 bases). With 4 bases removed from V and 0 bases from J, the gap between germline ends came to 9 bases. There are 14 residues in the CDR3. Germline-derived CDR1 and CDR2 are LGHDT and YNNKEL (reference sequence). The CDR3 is CASSLSDNQETQYF. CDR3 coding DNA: TGTGCCAGCAGCCTATCGGACAACCAAGAGACCCAGTACTTC.

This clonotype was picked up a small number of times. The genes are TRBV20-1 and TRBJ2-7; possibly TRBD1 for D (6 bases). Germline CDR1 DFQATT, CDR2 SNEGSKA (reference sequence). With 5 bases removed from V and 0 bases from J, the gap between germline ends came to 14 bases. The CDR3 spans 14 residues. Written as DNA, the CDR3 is TGCAGTGCTTGCCGGGACACTAGCTCCTACGAGCAGTACTTC. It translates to CSACRDTSSYEQYF.

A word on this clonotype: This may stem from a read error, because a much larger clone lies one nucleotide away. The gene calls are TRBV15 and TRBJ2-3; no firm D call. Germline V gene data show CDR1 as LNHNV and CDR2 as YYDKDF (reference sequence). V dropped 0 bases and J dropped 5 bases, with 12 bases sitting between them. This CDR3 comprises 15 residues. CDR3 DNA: TGTGCCACCAGCAGAGATATGGAGACTCGAGATACGCAGTATTTT. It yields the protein CATSRDMETRDTQYF.

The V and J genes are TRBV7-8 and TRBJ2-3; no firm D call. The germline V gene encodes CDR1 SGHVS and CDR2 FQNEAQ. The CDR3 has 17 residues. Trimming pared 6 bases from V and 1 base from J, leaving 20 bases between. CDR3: CASRQSPAFVRTDTQYF. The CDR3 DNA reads TGTGCCAGCAGACAGAGCCCAGCATTCGTACGCACAGATACGCAGTATTTT.

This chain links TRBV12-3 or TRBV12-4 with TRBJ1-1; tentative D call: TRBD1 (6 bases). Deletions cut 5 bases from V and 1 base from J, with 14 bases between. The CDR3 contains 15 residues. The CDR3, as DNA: TGTGCCAGCAGTCCAGGACAGTTAGGGAACACTGAAGCTTTCTTT. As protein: CASSPGQLGNTEAFF.

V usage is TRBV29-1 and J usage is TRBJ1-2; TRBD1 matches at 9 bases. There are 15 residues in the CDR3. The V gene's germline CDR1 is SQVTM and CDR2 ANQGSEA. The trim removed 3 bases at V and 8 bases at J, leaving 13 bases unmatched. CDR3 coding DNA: TGCAGCGTTGAGGGGGGACAGGGACGTCTTCGGGGCTACACCTTC. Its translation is CSVEGGQGRLRGYTF.

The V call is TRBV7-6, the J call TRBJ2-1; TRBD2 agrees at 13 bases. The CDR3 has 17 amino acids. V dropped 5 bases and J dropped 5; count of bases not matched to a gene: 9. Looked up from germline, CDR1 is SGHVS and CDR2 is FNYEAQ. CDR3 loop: CASSHPKTSGGNNEQFF. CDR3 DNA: TGTGCCAGCAGCCACCCTAAGACTAGCGGGGGGAACAATGAGCAGTTCTTC.

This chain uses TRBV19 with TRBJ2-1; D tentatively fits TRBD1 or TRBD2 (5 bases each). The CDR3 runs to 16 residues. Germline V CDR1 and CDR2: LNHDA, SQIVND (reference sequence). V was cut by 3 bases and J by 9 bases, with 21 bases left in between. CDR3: CASSIPGRILTSEQFF. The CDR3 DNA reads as TGTGCCAGTAGTATTCCGGGACGGATCCTAACATCTGAGCAGTTCTTC. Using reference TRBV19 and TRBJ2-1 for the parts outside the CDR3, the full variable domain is DGGITQSPKYLFRKEGQNVTLSCEQNLNHDAMYWYRQDPGQGLRLIYYSQIVNDFQKGDIAEGYSVSREKKESFPLTVTSAQKNPTAFYLCASSIPGRILTSEQFFGPGTRLTVL.

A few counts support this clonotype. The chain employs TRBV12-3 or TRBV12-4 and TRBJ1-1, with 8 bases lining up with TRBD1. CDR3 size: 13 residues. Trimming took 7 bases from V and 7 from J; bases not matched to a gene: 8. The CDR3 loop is CASTAGTGLEAFF. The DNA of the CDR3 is TGTGCCAGCACCGCCGGGACAGGACTTGAAGCTTTCTTT.

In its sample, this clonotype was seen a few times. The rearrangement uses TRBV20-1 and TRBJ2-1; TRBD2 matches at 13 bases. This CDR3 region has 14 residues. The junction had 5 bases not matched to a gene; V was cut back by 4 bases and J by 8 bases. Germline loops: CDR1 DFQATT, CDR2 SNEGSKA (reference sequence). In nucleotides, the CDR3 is TGCAGTGCTATCGGACTAGCGGGGGTTTATGAGCAGTTCTTC. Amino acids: CSAIGLAGVYEQFF.